The 20 T cell receptor beta chains below all came from one sample that was sequenced in a study of T cells after yellow fever vaccination. TCRdb used MiXCR to reprocess the 5' RACE reads, holding one entry per CDR3 protein. This table holds around 400,000 distinct CDR3 sequences, around 10% found once. The starting material was PBMCs, obtained on the day of the first yellow fever vaccination. These receptors were collected from a man between 18 and 35 years old who received the YFV17D yellow fever vaccine.

This clonotype was seen only a few times. The conserved phenylalanine or tryptophan normally closing the CDR3 is absent here, so this likely arose from a read error. The DNA is omitted, as the CDR3 cannot be located on it reliably, and the CDR3 follows TCRdb's listing. The rearrangement links TRBV20-1 to TRBJ1-3; the table's TRBD1 call for D was not verified on the DNA. CDR1 is DFQATT and CDR2 is SNEGSKA in the germline V gene (reference sequence). The length of the CDR3 is 10 amino acids, counting both ends. CDR3 residues: CSARRTPCVG.

V usage is TRBV4-2 and J usage is TRBJ2-2; no reliable D call. Germline V lookup: CDR1 LGHNA, CDR2 YNFKEQ. The V gene lost 3 bases and the J gene lost 6 bases, with 20 bases spanning the gap. The CDR3 is made up of 17 amino acids. The CDR3 DNA reads TGTGCCAGCAGCCAGAGTAGGATGGGCAGAAACGCCGGGGAGCTGTTTTTT. It yields the protein CASSQSRMGRNAGELFF.

This clonotype was seen many times. V usage is TRBV5-1 and J usage is TRBJ1-1; D unresolved. Deletions cut 1 base from V and 1 base from J, with 8 bases between. Germline-derived CDR1 and CDR2 are SGHRS and YFSETQ. CDR3 size: 14 residues. For the CDR3, the DNA is TGCGCCAGCAGCTTGCTGGGAGGGAACACTGAAGCTTTCTTT. Translated: CASSLLGGNTEAFF.

This clonotype appeared a few times. V usage is TRBV5-1 and J usage is TRBJ2-3, with unresolved D. The CDR3 contains 11 residues. Germline CDR1 is SGHRS and CDR2 is YFSETQ. The V end was cut by 5 bases, the J end by 5 bases, with 6 bases between. CDR3 residues: CASRGLDTQYF. CDR3 DNA sequence: TGCGCCAGCAGGGGGTTAGATACGCAGTATTTT.

The chain couples TRBV23-1 to TRBJ2-1; 9 bases map to TRBD2. TRBV23-1 is annotated as an ORF whose role is uncertain. Trimming took 0 bases from V and 3 from J; bases not matched to a gene: 6. The CDR3 extends over 17 amino acids. The CDR3 DNA reads as TGCGCCAGCAGTCAATCGAGTAAGCGGGGGGACTACAATGAGCAGTTCTTC. As protein: CASSQSSKRGDYNEQFF.

The rearrangement uses TRBV5-1 and TRBJ2-1; TRBD2 matches 14 bases. Germline lookup yields CDR1 SGHRS and CDR2 YFSETQ. V trimming: 0 bases; J trimming: 7 bases; junction bases outside the gene matches: 15. There are 20 residues in the CDR3. The CDR3 protein is CASSLEGLPGLAGAGNEQFF. The CDR3 bases are TGCGCCAGCAGCTTGGAAGGCCTACCGGGACTAGCGGGGGCCGGGAATGAGCAGTTCTTC.

This clonotype was recorded a few times. The V gene is TRBV5-1, the J gene TRBJ1-2, with TRBD1 as a possible D gene (5 bases). The germline V gene encodes CDR1 SGHRS and CDR2 YFSETQ. The CDR3 is 15 residues long. V gave up 0 bases and J gave up 6 bases, with 15 bases separating them. CDR3 region: CASSLALEGRDGYTF. The CDR3 nucleotides read TGCGCCAGCAGCTTGGCCCTCGAGGGCAGGGATGGCTACACCTTC.

This clonotype has just a few counts. The V call is TRBV7-6, the J call TRBJ2-1, with D uncertain. From germline, CDR1 is SGHVS and CDR2 FNYEAQ. V lost 1 base, J lost 2 bases, and 9 bases lay in between. The CDR3 runs to 15 residues. CDR3 sequence (DNA): TGTGCCAGCAGCTTAGTGATGGGTCCCTACAATGAGCAGTTCTTC. Translating gives CASSLVMGPYNEQFF.

There are a few counts of this clonotype. The V and J genes are TRBV29-1 and TRBJ2-7; D uncertain. Per the germline V gene, CDR1 is SQVTM and CDR2 is ANQGSEA. The CDR3 runs to 12 residues. The V gene lost 5 bases and the J gene lost 0 bases, with 8 bases spanning the gap. CDR3 nucleotides: TGCAGCGTTAGGCCGAACTCCTACGAGCAGTACTTC. Amino acid sequence: CSVRPNSYEQYF.

V is TRBV20-1 and J is TRBJ1-1; the match to TRBD1 covers 7 bases. The J segment lost 2 bases and the V segment lost 0 bases, leaving 3 bases of the junction unmatched. This CDR3 has 14 residues. Germline V gives CDR1 DFQATT, CDR2 SNEGSKA (reference sequence). In DNA form, the CDR3 reads TGCAGTGCTAGAGAAGGGACAGCAAACACTGAAGCTTTCTTT. Its translation is CSAREGTANTEAFF.

This clonotype was found a few times. This chain links TRBV21-1 with TRBJ2-7. TRBV21-1 is flagged as a pseudogene. This CDR3 spans 8 amino acids. CDR3 in amino acids: CARGEQYF. The CDR3 nucleotides read TGTGCCAGAGGCGAGCAGTACTTC.

This clonotype was detected many times. The rearrangement links TRBV10-3 to TRBJ2-3; perhaps D is TRBD1 or TRBD2 (5 bases each). Germline assignment: CDR1 ENHRY and CDR2 SYGVKD. The CDR3 loop spans 13 amino acids. V was trimmed by 11 bases and J by 2 bases, leaving 14 bases between them. The CDR3 DNA follows: TGTGCCTCATCGTACGGGGCCACAGATACGCAGTATTTT. Protein sequence: CASSYGATDTQYF.

This clonotype has only a few counts. This chain links TRBV28 with TRBJ2-1; 9 nucleotides align to TRBD2. The V gene end was trimmed by 8 bases and the J gene end by 6 bases; junction bases not matched to a gene: 11. The CDR3 loop spans 15 amino acids. Germline V gene data show CDR1 as MDHEN and CDR2 as SYDVKM. This CDR3 reads CASRPGGRGGNEQFF. CDR3 nucleotides: TGTGCCAGCCGCCCCGGGGGGCGGGGGGGCAATGAGCAGTTCTTC.

The sample holds a few counts of this clonotype. The rearrangement uses TRBV6-1 and TRBJ1-4, with no clear D. V lost 0 bases to trimming and J lost 6 bases, with 8 bases between them. The CDR3 is 14 amino acids. Germline V gene data show CDR1 as MNHNS and CDR2 as SASEGT. In nucleotides, the CDR3 is TGTGCCAGCAGTGAAGCTGTCGGGTATGAAAAACTGTTTTTT. Its protein is CASSEAVGYEKLFF.

This sequence joins TRBV12-3 or TRBV12-4 and TRBJ1-6; the D gene is possibly TRBD1 (5 bases). V was shortened by 8 bases and J by 8 bases, with 16 bases between the two germline ends. This CDR3 has 14 residues. The DNA for the CDR3 is TGTGCCAGCCAGTGGGGCGCCGCAGATTCACCCCTCCACTTT. Translating gives CASQWGAADSPLHF.

The chain has TRBV2 and TRBJ2-5; 14 positions match TRBD2. In germline, CDR1 is SNHLY, CDR2 FYNNEI. The junction had 6 bases not matched to a gene; V was cut back by 10 bases and J by 2 bases. This CDR3 has 15 residues. CDR3 protein: CAIGGLAGEQETQYF. The CDR3 nucleotides read TGTGCCATTGGGGGACTAGCGGGGGAGCAAGAGACCCAGTACTTC.

This sequence joins TRBV20-1 and TRBJ2-3; D perhaps matches TRBD2 (6 bases). Germline values: CDR1 DFQATT, CDR2 SNEGSKA (reference sequence). The CDR3 covers 13 residues. Between the trimmed V and J ends, which lost 7 bases and 2 bases, there was a span of 13 bases. The CDR3 bases are TGCAGTGTCCCGACTAGAATCACAGATACGCAGTATTTT. Its protein is CSVPTRITDTQYF.

The sample holds a few counts of this clonotype. The chain has TRBV6-2 or TRBV6-3 and TRBJ2-3, with 9 bases that match TRBD1. This CDR3 spans 16 amino acids. V lost 2 bases to trimming and J lost 3 bases; unmatched junction nucleotides: 6. Germline values: CDR1 MNHEY, CDR2 SVGEGT. The CDR3 nucleotides read TGTGCCAGCAGTTACAACCGGGACAGGGAGACAGATACGCAGTATTTT. It specifies CASSYNRDRETDTQYF.

The chain is built from TRBV12-3 or TRBV12-4 and TRBJ2-3; 8 nucleotides line up with TRBD1. The ends lost 8 bases at V and 7 bases at J; junction bases unmatched: 14. The CDR3 is made up of 15 amino acids. The CDR3 nucleotides read TGTGCCAGCTGCCCCGGACAGGGCCCTATCAATACGCAGTATTTT. Its translation: CASCPGQGPINTQYF.

Only a few counts were recorded for this clonotype. The gene calls are TRBV5-1 and TRBJ2-1, with 7 bases that match TRBD1. This CDR3 comprises 14 residues. Unmatched junction bases numbered 4, after V lost 2 bases and J lost 5 bases. Germline V lookup: CDR1 SGHRS, CDR2 YFSETQ. CDR3 sequence: CASSLPGQNNEQFF. CDR3 DNA sequence: TGCGCCAGCAGCTTACCGGGACAGAACAATGAGCAGTTCTTC.